A selection of T cell receptor beta chains follows, all from one sample in a study of blood T cell repertoires in COVID-19. The table came from immunoSEQ multiplex PCR; TCRdb's copy has only in-frame clones and leaves some out. The sample has under 350,000 clones, around 90% seen once. Sequencing was performed on PBMCs or T cells enriched from blood (not recorded which). The receptors shown here come from a man aged 55 to 70 who had recovered from COVID-19. Each CDR3 is given with its conserved first and last residue. Size is stated for part of the rows, as once, few or many counts, or as a class when the clone is expanded.

V gene	J gene	clone size	CDR3 protein
TRBV25-1	TRBJ2-7	NA	CASSDLTGVFYEQYF
TRBV2	TRBJ2-7	NA	CASGYGTGDEQYF
TRBV6-5	TRBJ2-7	once	CASSLAISYEQYF
TRBV6-1	TRBJ2-5	NA	CASSELGVRETQYF
TRBV6-5	TRBJ2-1	NA	CASSYFGGQGANEQFF
TRBV19	TRBJ2-5	NA	CASKRRVDETQYF
TRBV27	TRBJ2-3	NA	CASSPFGVHTDTQYF
TRBV11-2	TRBJ1-3	NA	CASSSGSGNTIYF
TRBV27	TRBJ1-2	NA	CASSLYALDRGNGYTF
TRBV19	TRBJ2-2	NA	CASSPTGRYTGELFF
TRBV6-1	TRBJ2-3	NA	CASSERVQGPDTQYF
TRBV6-5	TRBJ1-4	NA	CASSYQGDAEKLFF
TRBV3-1/TRBV3-2	TRBJ1-3	NA	CASSQFSGQGAFF
TRBV6-5	TRBJ2-1	NA	CASGDREDVEQFF
TRBV12-2	TRBJ2-7	NA	CASRLRRRRTASYEQYF
TRBV5-1	TRBJ1-1	NA	CASSLRLLVQGRRDTEAFF
TRBV13	TRBJ1-2	NA	CASSIGQGLIGWTF
TRBV18	TRBJ1-1	NA	CASSPGQGNTEAFF
TRBV7-2	TRBJ2-2	NA	CASSFRSSGAGELFF
TRBV2	TRBJ1-1	NA	CASKLQIQEAFF
TRBV9	TRBJ2-1	NA	CAGTGKCSYNEQFF
TRBV19	TRBJ1-1	NA	CASSILHMKNTEAFF
TRBV7-9	TRBJ2-7	NA	CASSQQGARYEQYF
TRBV7-9	TRBJ2-7	NA	CASSLGREGAYEQYF
TRBV6-5	TRBJ1-3	NA	CASTRGLGNTIYF
TRBV7-3	TRBJ2-2	NA	CASSYWIREPTGELFF
TRBV19	TRBJ2-2	NA	CASSIWGPGELFF
TRBV4-3	TRBJ2-1	NA	CASSQVGRPLYNEQFF
TRBV29-1	TRBJ2-3	NA	CSAGRDIETNTQYF
TRBV29-1	TRBJ2-6	NA	CSVVAGANVLTF
TRBV27	TRBJ2-3	NA	CASRWGAGRTDTQYF
TRBV30	TRBJ2-7	NA	CAGMIGGYEQYF
TRBV18	TRBJ1-6	NA	CASSPGTEGDNSPLHF
TRBV14	TRBJ1-2	NA	CASSQAGVHYGYTF
TRBV19	TRBJ1-6	NA	CASSIRGSGQDPHSPLHF
TRBV7-9	TRBJ1-1	NA	CASSLALQGLNTEAFF
TRBV2	TRBJ1-6	NA	CASYGESYNSPLHF
TRBV27	TRBJ2-7	NA	CASSLNGGELSYEQYF
TRBV18	TRBJ1-4	once	CASSQQTGGMEKLFF
TRBV14	TRBJ1-2	NA	CASSLQGIEGYTF
TRBV18	TRBJ1-2	NA	CASSRDKGYGYTF
TRBV18	TRBJ1-2	NA	CASSSASPGPYGYTF
TRBV9	TRBJ2-1	NA	CASSVARASSYNEQFF
TRBV7-9	TRBJ1-4	once	CASRDGASNEKLFF
TRBV3-1/TRBV3-2	TRBJ2-6	NA	CASSQGRGIGANVLTF
TRBV15	TRBJ1-5	NA	CATSKSVSNQPQHF
TRBV5-1	TRBJ2-1	NA	CASSRGLDGPLYNEQFF
TRBV2	TRBJ1-5	NA	CASTVGLNQPQHF
TRBV9	TRBJ2-1	NA	CASSPSGSIYNEQFF
TRBV19	TRBJ1-5	NA	CASSLLQGAINQPQHF
TRBV18	TRBJ1-2	NA	CASSPPAGDYGYTF
TRBV5-4	TRBJ1-1	NA	CASSLDSTGEAFF
TRBV27	TRBJ2-1	NA	CASSLNSRHKGLAGPGMYNEQFF
TRBV19	TRBJ2-7	NA	CASSIKVAGAYEQYF